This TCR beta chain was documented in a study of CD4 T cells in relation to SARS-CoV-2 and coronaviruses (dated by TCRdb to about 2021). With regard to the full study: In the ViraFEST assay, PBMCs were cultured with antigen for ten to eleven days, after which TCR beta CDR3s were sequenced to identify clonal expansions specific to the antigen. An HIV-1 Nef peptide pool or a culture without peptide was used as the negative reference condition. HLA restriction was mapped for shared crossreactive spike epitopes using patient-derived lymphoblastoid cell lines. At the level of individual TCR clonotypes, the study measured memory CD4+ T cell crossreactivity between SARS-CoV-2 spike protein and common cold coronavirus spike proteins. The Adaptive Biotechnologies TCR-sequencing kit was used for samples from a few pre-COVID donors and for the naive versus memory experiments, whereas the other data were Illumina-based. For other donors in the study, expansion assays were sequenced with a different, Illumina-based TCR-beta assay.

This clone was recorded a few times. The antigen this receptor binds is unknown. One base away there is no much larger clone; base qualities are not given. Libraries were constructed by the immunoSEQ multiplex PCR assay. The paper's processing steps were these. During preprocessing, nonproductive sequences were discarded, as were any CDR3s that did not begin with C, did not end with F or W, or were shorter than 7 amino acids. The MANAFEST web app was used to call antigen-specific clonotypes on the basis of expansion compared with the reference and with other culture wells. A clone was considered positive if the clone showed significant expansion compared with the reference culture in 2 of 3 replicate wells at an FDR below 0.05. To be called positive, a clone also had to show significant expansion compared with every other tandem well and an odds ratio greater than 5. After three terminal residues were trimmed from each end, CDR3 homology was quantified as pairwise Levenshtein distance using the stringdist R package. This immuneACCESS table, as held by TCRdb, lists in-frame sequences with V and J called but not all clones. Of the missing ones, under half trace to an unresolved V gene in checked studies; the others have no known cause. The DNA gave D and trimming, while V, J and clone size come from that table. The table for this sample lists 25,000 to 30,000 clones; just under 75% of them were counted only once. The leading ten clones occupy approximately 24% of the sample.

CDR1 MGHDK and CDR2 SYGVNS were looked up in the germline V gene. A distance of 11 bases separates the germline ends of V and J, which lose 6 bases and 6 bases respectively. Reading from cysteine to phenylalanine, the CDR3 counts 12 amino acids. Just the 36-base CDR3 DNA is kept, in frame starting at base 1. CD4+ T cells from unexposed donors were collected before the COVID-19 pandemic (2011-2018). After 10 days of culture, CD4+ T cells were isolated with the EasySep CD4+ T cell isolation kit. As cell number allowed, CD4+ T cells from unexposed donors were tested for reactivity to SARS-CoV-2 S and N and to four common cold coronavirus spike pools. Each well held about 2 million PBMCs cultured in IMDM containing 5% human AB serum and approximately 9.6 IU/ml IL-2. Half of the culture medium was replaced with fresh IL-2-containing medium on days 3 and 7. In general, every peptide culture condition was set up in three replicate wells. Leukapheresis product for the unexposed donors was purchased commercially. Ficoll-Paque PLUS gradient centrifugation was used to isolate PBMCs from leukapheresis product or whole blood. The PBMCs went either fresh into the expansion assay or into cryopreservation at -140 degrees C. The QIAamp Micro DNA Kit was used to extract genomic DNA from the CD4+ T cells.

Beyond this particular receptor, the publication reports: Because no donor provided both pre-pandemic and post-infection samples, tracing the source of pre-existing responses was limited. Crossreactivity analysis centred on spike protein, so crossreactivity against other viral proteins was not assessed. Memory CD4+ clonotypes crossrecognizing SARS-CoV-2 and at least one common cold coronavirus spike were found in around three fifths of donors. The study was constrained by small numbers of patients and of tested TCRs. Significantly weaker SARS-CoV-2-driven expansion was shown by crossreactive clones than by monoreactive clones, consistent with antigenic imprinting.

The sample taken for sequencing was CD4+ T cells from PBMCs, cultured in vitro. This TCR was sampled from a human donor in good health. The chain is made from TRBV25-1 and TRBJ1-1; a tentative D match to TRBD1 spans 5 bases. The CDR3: CASRGDRSEAFF. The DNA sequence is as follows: TGTGCCAGCAGAGGGGATAGGTCTGAAGCTTTCTTT.